One and the same sample provided the 17 T cell receptor beta chains below, sequenced in a study of blood T cell repertoires in COVID-19 (TCRdb year 2020). The method was the immunoSEQ multiplex PCR assay. Held by TCRdb, this immuneACCESS table contains in-frame sequences only and omits some clones. Under half of the omission traces to an unresolved V gene where checked; the cause of the rest is unknown. In this sample the table shows about 58,000 clones, about 90% of which occur a single time. Clones ranked in the top ten supply about 22% of the sample. Sequencing used peripheral blood. Source of these receptors: a woman aged 50 to 60 with active or convalescent COVID-19.

The rearrangement uses TRBV2 and TRBJ2-7; no firm D call. Trimming removed 5 bases at V and 0 bases at J, with 2 bases between. From germline, CDR1 is SNHLY and CDR2 FYNNEI. This CDR3 has 11 residues. The CDR3 DNA sequence: TGTGCCAGCAGTCTCTCCTACGAGCAGTACTTC. It yields the protein CASSLSYEQYF.

This clone has only one observation. The chain carries TRBV27 and TRBJ1-2; 7 nucleotides align to TRBD1. This CDR3 region has 16 residues. The germline gives CDR1 MNHEY, CDR2 SMNVEV (reference sequence). The V segment lost 7 bases and the J segment 4 bases; nucleotides outside the gene matches: 15. The CDR3 sequence is CASNYPGTEIPYGYTF. The CDR3 nucleotides are TGTGCCAGCAACTACCCCGGGACAGAAATCCCCTATGGCTACACCTTC.

The V call is TRBV10-3, the J call TRBJ2-1; 12 nucleotides agree with TRBD2. The CDR3 has 16 amino acids. The V gene's germline CDR1 is ENHRY and CDR2 SYGVKD. With 4 bases clipped from V and 6 bases from J, the junction kept 7 bases outside the gene matches. The CDR3 loop reads CAISGELAGGRNEQFF. The CDR3 DNA reads TGTGCCATCAGTGGGGAACTAGCGGGAGGTCGCAATGAGCAGTTCTTC.

The CDR3 sequence is CASSGTSGRAGTGELFF. CDR3 DNA sequence: TGTGCCAGTAGCGGGACTAGCGGGAGGGCGGGCACCGGGGAGCTGTTTTTT. The chain is built from TRBV19 and TRBJ2-2; 16 bases match TRBD2. Trimming took 6 bases from V and 4 from J; bases not matched to a gene: 5. Germline assignment: CDR1 LNHDA and CDR2 SQIVND (reference sequence). This CDR3 is 17 amino acids long.

The gene calls are TRBV9 and TRBJ2-1; D possibly corresponds to TRBD2 (6 bases). V gave up 1 base and J gave up 0 bases, with 8 bases separating them. The germline CDR1 and CDR2 sequences are SGDLS and YYNGEE. The CDR3 consists of 15 residues. CDR3 protein: CASSVSGSSYNEQFF. In nucleotides, the CDR3 is TGTGCCAGCAGCGTATCCGGGAGCTCCTACAATGAGCAGTTCTTC.

This clone was seen only once. The CDR3 DNA follows: TGTGCCAGCAGCTCGACTCGCGCCTCCTACGAGCAGTACTTC. This encodes CASSSTRASYEQYF. V is TRBV13 and J is TRBJ2-7, with D unclear. The CDR3 is 14 amino acids. V was trimmed by 4 bases and J by 0 bases, leaving 10 bases between them. Germline V CDR1 and CDR2: PRHDT, FYEKMQ (reference sequence). The complete variable domain, with remaining parts taken from reference TRBV13 and TRBJ2-7, reads AAGVIQSPRHLIKEKRETATLKCYPIPRHDTVYWYQQGPGQDPQFLISFYEKMQSDKGSIPDRFSAQQFSDYHSELNMSSLELGDSALYFCASSSTRASYEQYFGPGTRLTVT.

The chain employs TRBV7-3 and TRBJ2-3; 8 bases line up with TRBD2. With 2 bases clipped from V and 5 bases from J, the junction kept 6 bases outside the gene matches. CDR1 and CDR2 from the germline V gene are SGHTA and FQGTGA. This CDR3 has 15 amino acids. CDR3 in amino acids: CASSLHGRAGDTQYF. CDR3 nucleotides: TGTGCCAGCAGCTTACACGGGAGGGCCGGAGATACGCAGTATTTT.

The CDR3 nucleotides are TGTGCCAGCAGCGCCCGGACAGGGGATGGGACCCAGTACTTC. Amino acid sequence: CASSARTGDGTQYF. The V gene is TRBV3-1 (or the pseudogene TRBV3-2), the J gene TRBJ2-5, with TRBD1 identical over 9 bases. The junction had 8 bases not matched to a gene; V was cut back by 5 bases and J by 7 bases. This CDR3 region has 14 residues. Germline V gene lookup returns CDR1 LGHDT and CDR2 YNNKEL (reference sequence).

The chain carries TRBV4-1 and TRBJ1-5, with 7 bases that match TRBD1. The germline V gene encodes CDR1 MGHRA and CDR2 YSYEKL. CDR3 size: 15 residues. The ends lost 4 bases at V and 1 base at J; junction bases unmatched: 4. The CDR3 nucleotides read TGCGCCAGCAGCCGAGCAGGGGGAAGCAATCAGCCCCAGCATTTT. Translating it yields CASSRAGGSNQPQHF.

This clone showed up just once. The V call is TRBV19, the J call TRBJ2-1; 8 bases line up with TRBD2. V was clipped by 7 bases and J by 9 bases; unmatched bases: 20. Germline V gene sequence: CDR1 LNHDA, CDR2 SQIVND (reference sequence). The CDR3 length is 17 residues. CDR3 bases: TGTGCCAGTATCCCCACCCGGGGGGGGAGGGCCCGGAGTGAGCAGTTCTTC. Encoded protein: CASIPTRGGRARSEQFF.

The rearrangement links TRBV7-9 to TRBJ1-6, with a weak D call TRBD1 (5 bases). Germline-derived CDR1 and CDR2 are SEHNR and FQNEAQ (reference sequence). CDR3 length: 14 amino acids. V was cut by 1 base and J by 7 bases, with 8 bases left in between. The CDR3 coding sequence is TGTGCCAGCAGCTTAGAGGGGTCGAATTCACCCCTCCACTTT. Protein sequence: CASSLEGSNSPLHF.

V usage is TRBV6-5 and J usage is TRBJ2-7; 7 positions match TRBD1. The CDR3 runs to 14 residues. The trim removed 6 bases at V and 3 bases at J, leaving 8 bases unmatched. Germline assignment: CDR1 MNHEY and CDR2 SVGAGI. The CDR3 DNA sequence: TGTGCCAGCAGCCTACAGGGGTTCAACTACGAGCAGTACTTC. As protein: CASSLQGFNYEQYF.

This clone was recorded once. This chain joins TRBV27 and TRBJ2-3, with unresolved D. Germline V CDR1 and CDR2: MNHEY, SMNVEV (reference sequence). The CDR3 spans 13 residues. V was clipped by 5 bases and J by 0 bases, with 6 bases between them. The CDR3 loop reads CASSITSTDTQYF. In DNA form, the CDR3 reads TGTGCCAGCAGTATCACTAGCACAGATACGCAGTATTTT.

The gene calls are TRBV6-6 and TRBJ2-7; D may be TRBD2 (6 bases). The V gene's germline CDR1 is MNHNY and CDR2 SVGAGI (reference sequence). The V and J ends lost 8 bases and 0 bases respectively, with 8 bases between them. CDR3 size: 12 residues. The chain's CDR3 is CASGGFSYEQYF. CDR3 coding DNA: TGTGCCAGCGGGGGGTTCTCCTACGAGCAGTACTTC.

The chain joins TRBV27 to TRBJ2-2, with 9 bases aligning to TRBD2. After removal of 2 bases from V and 7 bases from J, the junction contained 5 bases not matched to a gene. Germline loops: CDR1 MNHEY, CDR2 SMNVEV (reference sequence). The CDR3 has 15 amino acids. CDR3 sequence: CASSLAGLAGGELFF. The DNA for the CDR3 is TGTGCCAGCAGTTTAGCGGGACTAGCTGGCGGGGAGCTGTTTTTT.

This clone has just one count. The genes are TRBV3-1 (or the pseudogene TRBV3-2) and TRBJ1-4, with D possibly being TRBD1 (5 bases). This CDR3 comprises 15 residues. Trimming took 2 bases from V and 4 from J, leaving 11 bases between them. Looked up from germline, CDR1 is LGHDT and CDR2 is YNNKEL (reference sequence). The CDR3: CASSQNLRVNEKLFF. The CDR3 coding sequence is TGTGCCAGCAGCCAAAACCTCAGGGTTAATGAAAAACTGTTTTTT.

The V and J genes are TRBV21-1 and TRBJ1-6; the D segment call TRBD1 is taken from the table without a DNA check. TRBV21-1 is a pseudogene locus. The CDR3 runs to 14 residues. The CDR3 reads CASSKPKNRGSRKF. The CDR3 bases are TGTGCCAGCAGCAAGCCGAAGAACAGGGGATCACGAAAATTT.